These 22 T cell receptor beta chains came from one sample sequenced in a study of sequential checkpoint blockade in melanoma. Clones were read by immunoSEQ multiplex PCR, and TCRdb kept only the in-frame ones, dropping some. Here the sample spans about 12,000 clones, 61% being singletons. As for treatment: randomized to nivolumab then ipilimumab (arm A) or the reverse (arm B). Sequenced material: CD8+ T cells sorted from blood (inferred from file names), taken from a patient given nivolumab and ipilimumab in sequence. Every receptor here comes from a human donor with melanoma.

The rearrangement joins TRBV7-3 to TRBJ2-5; 9 nucleotides agree with TRBD2. V was clipped by 2 bases and J by 5 bases; unmatched bases: 6. The CDR3 has 15 amino acids. The germline gives CDR1 SGHTA, CDR2 FQGTGA. The CDR3 reads CASSLGGGAYETQYF. The CDR3 nucleotides are TGTGCCAGCAGCTTAGGCGGGGGGGCCTACGAGACCCAGTACTTC.

This clone appeared a few times. The CDR3 coding sequence is TGCGCCAGCAGCCAATCAACGAGACTAGCGGATCTTGAGCAGTTCTTC. This encodes CASSQSTRLADLEQFF. The chain couples TRBV4-3 to TRBJ2-1; 9 bases map to TRBD2. Germline values: CDR1 LGHNA, CDR2 YSLEER. This CDR3 has 16 residues. Trimming removed 2 bases from V and 9 bases from J; junction bases left unmatched: 11.

The V gene is TRBV19, the J gene TRBJ2-1; D gene uncertain. This CDR3 region has 14 residues. The germline V and J ends were trimmed by 4 bases and 2 bases, with 9 bases remaining between them. The V gene's germline CDR1 is LNHDA and CDR2 SQIVND (reference sequence). CDR3 in amino acids: CASSTTGAYNEQFF. CDR3 DNA sequence: TGTGCCAGTAGTACTACCGGAGCCTACAATGAGCAGTTCTTC.

V and J are TRBV25-1 and TRBJ1-2, with D tentatively TRBD1 (5 bases). Between the trimmed V and J ends, which lost 2 bases and 0 bases, there was a span of 13 bases. Germline CDR1 is MGHDK and CDR2 is SYGVNS. The CDR3 has 16 residues. The CDR3 DNA reads TGTGCCAGCAGTGAAGCGACAGAGACGCCTAACTATGGCTACACCTTC. This codes for CASSEATETPNYGYTF.

This clone is medium-sized within its sample. The genes are TRBV7-2 and TRBJ2-7; 7 nucleotides align to TRBD1. The V gene end was trimmed by 5 bases and the J gene end by 1 base; junction bases not matched to a gene: 2. Per the germline V gene, CDR1 is SGHTA and CDR2 is FQGNSA. This CDR3 region has 13 residues. CDR3 in DNA: TGTGCCAGCAGCAGGGGGCCGTCCTACGAGCAGTACTTC. Translated, it gives CASSRGPSYEQYF.

The chain employs TRBV5-1 and TRBJ2-3; tentatively, D is TRBD2 (6 bases). Trimming took off 1 base at V and 5 bases at J, with 11 bases between the two ends. The CDR3 totals 14 residues. CDR1 and CDR2 (germline): SGHRS, YFSETQ. The CDR3 protein is CASSLTAAGDTQYF. In DNA form, the CDR3 reads TGCGCCAGCAGCTTGACGGCAGCGGGAGATACGCAGTATTTT. The complete variable domain, with remaining parts taken from reference TRBV5-1 and TRBJ2-3, reads KAGVTQTPRYLIKTRGQQVTLSCSPISGHRSVSWYQQTPGQGLQFLFEYFSETQRNKGNFPGRFSGRQFSNSRSEMNVSTLELGDSALYLCASSLTAAGDTQYFGPGTRLTVL.

This chain uses TRBV10-3 with TRBJ2-1, with 11 bases aligning to TRBD2. The CDR3 spans 18 residues. Unmatched junction bases numbered 9, after V lost 2 bases and J lost 3 bases. Germline values: CDR1 ENHRY, CDR2 SYGVKD. CDR3 DNA: TGTGCCATCAGTGAGCCAAAAATAACTAGCGGGGGCTACAATGAGCAGTTCTTC. The encoded protein is CAISEPKITSGGYNEQFF.

CDR3 DNA sequence: TGTGCCAGCAGCGCGGGGGGACGGGGCGGTGAGCAGTTCTTC. It yields the protein CASSAGGRGGEQFF. The chain recombines TRBV27 with TRBJ2-1; 8 nucleotides align to TRBD2. CDR1 and CDR2 (germline): MNHEY, SMNVEV (reference sequence). This CDR3 contains 14 residues. Trimming took 6 bases from V and 9 from J; bases not matched to a gene: 10.

V and J are TRBV7-6 and TRBJ2-7; D is uncertain. CDR3 length equals 14 residues. V shed 7 bases and J shed 2 bases, with 15 bases lying between them. The germline V gene has CDR1 SGHVS and CDR2 FNYEAQ. CDR3 DNA: TGTGCCAGCACCCCGTCCGGCGGAACCTACGAGCAGTACTTC. Amino acid sequence: CASTPSGGTYEQYF.

This clone turned up a few times. The chain has TRBV7-9 and TRBJ1-5; no clear D. The CDR3 consists of 12 residues. V lost 5 bases and J lost 7, with 9 bases in between. CDR1 and CDR2 from the germline V gene are SEHNR and FQNEAQ (reference sequence). CDR3 sequence (DNA): TGTGCCAGCAGCGACGGAGGGCAGCCCCAGCATTTT. The encoded protein is CASSDGGQPQHF.

The chain has TRBV18 and TRBJ2-1; 10 bases agree with TRBD2. Trimming at V came to 3 bases and at J to 7 bases, leaving 6 bases not matched to a gene. Germline V gene lookup returns CDR1 KGHSH and CDR2 LQKENI. The CDR3 extends over 15 amino acids. The CDR3 here is CASSPEAGGRNEQFF. The CDR3 nucleotides are TGTGCCAGCTCACCCGAAGCGGGGGGGAGGAATGAGCAGTTCTTC.

In its sample, this clone was seen once. V is TRBV27 and J is TRBJ2-1; 12 nucleotides align to TRBD2. The CDR3 totals 17 residues. Germline values: CDR1 MNHEY, CDR2 SMNVEV (reference sequence). Germline trimming cut 3 bases from V and 6 bases from J; bases unmatched to any gene: 9. CDR3 sequence (DNA): TGTGCCAGCAGTTTGACTAGCGGGAGAGACCCAACCAATGAGCAGTTCTTC. It specifies CASSLTSGRDPTNEQFF.

The rearrangement joins TRBV4-2 to TRBJ1-6, with TRBD1 matching 10 bases. Germline assignment: CDR1 LGHNA and CDR2 YNFKEQ. CDR3 length: 20 residues. Germline trimming cut 5 bases from V and 13 bases from J; bases unmatched to any gene: 26. CDR3 sequence (DNA): TGTGCCAGCAGCTTAATTCCAGTATCAGGGACAGGGGCCATGGAGGGGCCCCTCCACTTT. Amino acids: CASSLIPVSGTGAMEGPLHF.

This clone is medium-sized. This chain joins TRBV6-6 and TRBJ2-7, with TRBD1 matching over 8 bases. This CDR3 contains 16 residues. The trim removed 5 bases at V and 3 bases at J, leaving 12 bases unmatched. Germline V CDR1 and CDR2: MNHNY, SVGAGI (reference sequence). CDR3 sequence: CASSKNRQGQNYEQYF. As DNA, the CDR3 is TGTGCCAGCAGTAAAAACCGACAGGGGCAAAACTACGAGCAGTACTTC.

As DNA, the CDR3 is TGTGCCAGCAGTTACGGGAGCAACGAGCAGTACTTC. As protein: CASSYGSNEQYF. The chain carries TRBV6-5 and TRBJ2-7; D might be TRBD2 (5 bases). CDR1 and CDR2 from the germline V gene are MNHEY and SVGAGI. The V end was cut by 2 bases, the J end by 5 bases, with 7 bases between. The CDR3 length is 12 residues.

The chain employs TRBV19 and TRBJ2-3, with D perhaps TRBD2 (5 bases). V lost 3 bases and J lost 0, with 13 bases in between. Germline assignment: CDR1 LNHDA and CDR2 SQIVND (reference sequence). This CDR3 is built from 16 residues. This CDR3 reads CASSIQERPSTDTQYF. CDR3 in DNA: TGTGCCAGTAGTATCCAGGAGCGGCCTAGCACAGATACGCAGTATTTT.

V gene TRBV27 combines with J gene TRBJ2-3, with TRBD2 identical over 9 bases. This CDR3 is 17 amino acids long. CDR1 and CDR2 from the germline V gene are MNHEY and SMNVEV (reference sequence). The V and J ends lost 5 bases and 6 bases, in that order; junction bases with no gene match: 15. CDR3 residues: CASSVGGAGGPLDTQYF. CDR3 nucleotides: TGTGCCAGCAGTGTGGGAGGGGCGGGAGGGCCTTTGGATACGCAGTATTTT.

The chain is built from TRBV13 and TRBJ2-4; D possibly corresponds to TRBD2 (6 bases). Germline assignment: CDR1 PRHDT and CDR2 FYEKMQ (reference sequence). The V gene lost 5 bases and the J gene lost 0 bases, with 20 bases spanning the gap. CDR3 size: 18 residues. CDR3: CASSPAGSRSLAKNIQYF. CDR3 coding DNA: TGTGCCAGCAGCCCCGCGGGAAGTAGAAGTCTAGCCAAAAACATTCAGTACTTC.

The rearrangement links TRBV7-3 to TRBJ2-5, with 8 bases identical to TRBD2. Gene TRBJ2-7 matches the end of the DNA better, so the J call may be wrong. Per the germline V gene, CDR1 is SGHTA and CDR2 is FQGTGA. This CDR3 is 13 amino acids long. The CDR3 protein is CASSLTSGYEQYF. For the CDR3, the DNA is TGTGCCAGCAGCCTCACTAGCGGTTACGAGCAGTACTTC.

CDR3 nucleotide sequence: TGTGCCAGTAGTATAAACCCAGGGTCCGAGCAGTACTTC. Its protein is CASSINPGSEQYF. V is TRBV19 and J is TRBJ2-7; a possible D gene is TRBD1 (5 bases). The CDR3 is made up of 13 amino acids. Germline V gene lookup returns CDR1 LNHDA and CDR2 SQIVND (reference sequence). Trimming cost V 2 bases and J 6 bases, with 11 bases left between them.

The chain joins TRBV28 to TRBJ2-7, with 8 bases that match TRBD2. Trimming cost V 5 bases and J 7 bases; bases outside gene matches: 7. Germline lookup yields CDR1 MDHEN and CDR2 SYDVKM. This CDR3 has 13 amino acids. DNA for the CDR3: TGTGCCAGCAGTCTAGGACTAGCAAGAGAGCAGTACTTC. This translates into CASSLGLAREQYF.

This clone was seen only once. The chain combines TRBV5-6 with TRBJ1-5; a possible D gene is TRBD1 (5 bases). Trimming stripped 3 bases from V and 0 bases from J, with 16 bases between. From germline, CDR1 is SGHDT and CDR2 YYEEEE. The CDR3 sequence is 17 residues long. In DNA, the CDR3 is TGTGCCAGCAGCTCCTCATACAGGATAAGTAGCAATCAGCCCCAGCATTTT. It specifies CASSSSYRISSNQPQHF. The variable domain in full, completed from reference TRBV5-6 and TRBJ1-5, reads DAGVTQSPTHLIKTRGQQVTLRCSPKSGHDTVSWYQQALGQGPQFIFQYYEEEERQRGNFPDRFSGHQFPNYSSELNVNALLLGDSALYLCASSSSYRISSNQPQHFGDGTRLSIL.